These T cell receptor beta chains were read from a single sample in a study of cytomegalovirus exposure and HLA in healthy donors. Only in-frame clones appear in the TCRdb table, and some are missing; sequencing was by immunoSEQ multiplex PCR. Among about 140,000 clones listed, around 80% were seen once. The sequenced sample was PBMCs. The receptors derive from a female donor in good health and CMV-seronegative. Both conserved end residues are part of each CDR3. D genes are given only for firm matches. Clone size is shown for a subset of rows, as once, few, many or a class of expanded clone.

D,V,J,size,DNA,CDR3
.,TRBV14,TRBJ2-5,.,TGTGCCAGCAGCCAAGCTTTCGGGGGGCACCAAGAGACCCAGTACTTC,CASSQAFGGHQETQYF
.,TRBV7-2,TRBJ1-2,.,TGTGCCAGCAGCTTAGTCCCCGAGGGGGACTATGGCTACACCTTC,CASSLVPEGDYGYTF
.,TRBV7-8,TRBJ1-1,.,TGTGCCAGCAGCTCTCCTGGGGCGGGGGGGAACACTGAAGCTTTCTTT,CASSSPGAGGNTEAFF
.,TRBV5-1,TRBJ2-2,.,TGCGCCAGCAGCTTGGGTCTAGCCACCAACACCGGGGAGCTGTTTTTT,CASSLGLATNTGELFF
.,TRBV9,TRBJ2-1,once,TGTGCCAGCAGCCAGGACTATCTATCCTACAATGAGCAGTTCTTC,CASSQDYLSYNEQFF
TRBD1,TRBV19,TRBJ2-3,.,TGTGCCAGTAGTACCTTACAGGGGTTTGACACAGATACGCAGTATTTT,CASSTLQGFDTDTQYF
TRBD1,TRBV9,TRBJ1-1,.,TGTGCCAGCAGCGCCACAGGGGAGCGGACTGAAGCTTTCTTT,CASSATGERTEAFF
.,TRBV28,TRBJ1-4,few,TGTGCCAGCAGTGGGGGGTGGGGTGTCGGAAAACTGTTTTTT,CASSGGWGVGKLFF
TRBD1,TRBV6-1,TRBJ2-7,.,TGTGCCAGCAGTCCCGACAGGGGCGCCTACGAGCAGTACTTC,CASSPDRGAYEQYF
.,TRBV7-9,TRBJ1-6,.,TGTGCCAGCAGCTTAGCGGGGAGTAGTTCACCCCTCCACTTT,CASSLAGSSSPLHF
TRBD1,TRBV5-1,TRBJ2-7,.,TGCGCCAGCAGCTTGGGCCGGGACAGGGTTAACTACGAGCAGTACTTC,CASSLGRDRVNYEQYF
TRBD1,TRBV6-6,TRBJ1-1,.,TGTGCCAGCAGTTACCTCGGGACAGTCGGGAACACTGAAGCTTTCTTT,CASSYLGTVGNTEAFF
TRBD1,TRBV9,TRBJ1-2,.,TGTGCCAGCAACCGCCGGGACAGAGGCTACACCTTC,CASNRRDRGYTF
TRBD1,TRBV5-1,TRBJ1-4,.,TGCGCCAGCAGCCTGAAGAGCAGGGGGCTTTCACATGAAAAACTGTTTTTT,CASSLKSRGLSHEKLFF
TRBD2,TRBV6-1,TRBJ2-3,.,TGTGCCAGCAGTGAGTGGACTAGAAGGAGCACAGATACGCAGTATTTT,CASSEWTRRSTDTQYF
.,TRBV30,TRBJ1-2,once,TGTGCCTGGAGCGCCGACCTCCGAGGGAATGGCTACACCTTC,CAWSADLRGNGYTF
.,TRBV7-9,TRBJ2-3,.,TGTGCCAGCAGCGGACTCGGAGATACGCAGTATTTT,CASSGLGDTQYF
.,TRBV6-5,TRBJ1-5,once,TGTGCCAGCAGGCCCCCGGGGTCTAATCAGCCCCAGCATTTT,CASRPPGSNQPQHF
TRBD1,TRBV7-3,TRBJ2-2,.,TGTGCCAGCAGGTCGACAGGGGGTTGGATCGGGGAGCTGTTTTTT,CASRSTGGWIGELFF
.,TRBV7-2,TRBJ2-2,.,TGTGCCAGCAGCTATCTAGCTGATAACACCGGGGAGCTGTTTTTT,CASSYLADNTGELFF
TRBD2,TRBV4-3,TRBJ2-7,.,TGCGCCAGCAGCCAAGATTCCCCCGGGGGGGCATCCGAGCAGTACTTC,CASSQDSPGGASEQYF
.,TRBV11-2,TRBJ2-7,.,TGTGCCAGCAGGTTTACAGGGTCATACGAGCAGTACTTC,CASRFTGSYEQYF
TRBD1,TRBV6-1,TRBJ2-1,.,TGTGCCAGCATCCGGACAGGGAGCAATGAGCAGTTCTTC,CASIRTGSNEQFF
TRBD1,TRBV6-1,TRBJ2-7,few,TGTGCCAGCCGGACAGGGGCTACCTACGAGCAGTACTTC,CASRTGATYEQYF
.,TRBV28,TRBJ2-1,.,TGTGCCAGCAGCCCTCACGGGGTCGGCAACAATGAGCAGTTCTTC,CASSPHGVGNNEQFF
TRBD2,TRBV27,TRBJ2-1,.,TGTGCCAGCAGTTTTCCGGGACTAGCGGGAGTCGAGCAGTTCTTC,CASSFPGLAGVEQFF
TRBD1,TRBV7-2,TRBJ1-1,few,TGTGCCAGCAGCCCGGGACAGGGGAACACTGAAGCTTTCTTT,CASSPGQGNTEAFF
.,TRBV6-5,TRBJ2-7,few,TGTGCCAGCAGTTACTCGACCGCGGCCTCCGAGCAGTACTTC,CASSYSTAASEQYF
.,TRBV27,TRBJ2-7,.,TGTGCCAGCAGTTTAGCAGGGTTCCCGACCAGCTCCTACGAGCAGTACTTC,CASSLAGFPTSSYEQYF
TRBD2,TRBV27,TRBJ2-3,.,TGTGCCAGCAGTTTCGGGGGGGGCACAGATACGCAGTATTTT,CASSFGGGTDTQYF
.,TRBV6-5,TRBJ1-2,.,TGTGCCAGCAGTCTGACAGACGGCTATGGCTACACCTTC,CASSLTDGYGYTF
.,TRBV10-3,TRBJ1-1,.,TGTGCCATCAGTGAGGCAGGATCGAACACTGAAGCTTTCTTT,CAISEAGSNTEAFF
.,TRBV19,TRBJ1-6,few,TGTGCCAGTAGTATTTTGACAGGCAGAGACAATTCACCCCTCCACTTT,CASSILTGRDNSPLHF
.,TRBV28,TRBJ1-1,.,TGTGCCAGCAGTCCGCTCGGAAAGACAGCGAACACTGAAGCTTTCTTT,CASSPLGKTANTEAFF
.,TRBV19,TRBJ1-5,few,TGTGCCAGTAGTAAGGGGGTTGGTCAGCCCCAGCATTTT,CASSKGVGQPQHF
.,TRBV6-1,TRBJ1-6,once,TGTGCCAGCAGTGCGACCGGGACTACGAATTCACCCCTCCACTTT,CASSATGTTNSPLHF
TRBD1,TRBV28,TRBJ1-2,.,TGTGCCAGCAGTTTCAGGGGGCAAGGCTACACCTTC,CASSFRGQGYTF
.,TRBV5-5,TRBJ1-4,.,TGTGCCAGCAGCCTCGTCCTCGGGATTGGGGGCTGGGAAAAACTGTTTTTT,CASSLVLGIGGWEKLFF
.,TRBV28,TRBJ2-5,.,TGTGCCAGCAGCCTCCGCGGGTCCCAAGAGACCCAGTACTTC,CASSLRGSQETQYF